The 6 T cell receptor beta chains given below trace back to one sample, sequenced in a study of graft-versus-host responses after intestinal transplantation. Produced via immunoSEQ multiplex PCR; TCRdb's table is partial and in-frame only. The repertoire holds 65,000 to 85,000 clones, with roughly 84% as singletons. These receptors lack a known antigen. Sequenced here: unstimulated CD8+ T cells sorted from spleen or lymph node cells, sampled before transplant. These receptors all come from a human donor who was the organ donor for an intestinal transplant.

The CDR3 reads CAWSPSGNTIYF. For the CDR3, the DNA is TGTGCCTGGAGCCCTTCCGGAAACACCATATATTTT. The V and J genes are TRBV30 and TRBJ1-3; D gene unclear. The CDR3 spans 12 residues. Germline assignment: CDR1 GTSNPN and CDR2 SVGIG (reference sequence). Deletions cut 3 bases from V and 4 bases from J, with 7 bases between.

This chain connects TRBV6-1 to TRBJ1-5; TRBD1 matches 10 bases. This CDR3 region has 14 residues. The ends lost 10 bases at V and 4 bases at J; junction bases unmatched: 7. Germline loops: CDR1 MNHNS, CDR2 SASEGT. CDR3 amino acids: CATGGQGINQPQHF. In DNA form, the CDR3 reads TGTGCCACCGGGGGACAGGGGATTAATCAGCCCCAGCATTTT.

The rearrangement joins TRBV27 to TRBJ2-1; 12 bases align to TRBD2. The CDR3 is 16 residues long. J was trimmed by 6 bases and V by 5 bases; bases with no gene match: 8. In germline, CDR1 is MNHEY, CDR2 SMNVEV (reference sequence). Here the CDR3 DNA reads TGTGCCAGCAGTCCGTTACTAGCGGGGGGAGGCAATGAGCAGTTCTTC. It codes for CASSPLLAGGGNEQFF.

This CDR3 reads CASSGSLSGFDEQFF. CDR3 nucleotides: TGTGCCAGCAGTGGAAGTTTATCGGGGTTTGATGAGCAGTTCTTC. This chain uses TRBV6-4 with TRBJ2-1, with D perhaps matching TRBD2 (5 bases). V lost 4 bases and J 8 bases, leaving 18 bases between the germline ends. CDR1 is MRHNA, CDR2 SNTAGT, per germline. The CDR3 consists of 15 residues.

CDR3 in DNA: TGTGCCAGCAGCCCTGGGCCGATGAGCAATCAGCCCCAGCATTTT. Its protein is CASSPGPMSNQPQHF. The J gene is TRBJ1-5, the V gene TRBV28, with D unresolved. Germline-derived CDR1 and CDR2 are MDHEN and SYDVKM. The V gene lost 6 bases and the J gene lost 1 base, with 13 bases spanning the gap. This CDR3 has 15 amino acids.

The rearrangement joins TRBV5-4 to TRBJ2-3; 7 bases fit TRBD2. The CDR3 contains 15 residues. Per the germline V gene, CDR1 is SGHNT and CDR2 is YYREEE (reference sequence). V lost 3 bases and J lost 2; bases outside the gene matches: 6. DNA of the CDR3: TGTGCCAGCAGCTCTAAAGCGGGGCCCACAGATACGCAGTATTTT. Its protein product is CASSSKAGPTDTQYF. The complete variable domain, with remaining parts taken from reference TRBV5-4 and TRBJ2-3, reads ETGVTQSPTHLIKTRGQQVTLRCSSQSGHNTVSWYQQALGQGPQFIFQYYREEENGRGNFPPRFSGLQFPNYSSELNVNALELDDSALYLCASSSKAGPTDTQYFGPGTRLTVL.